This is a list of T cell receptor beta chains from one sample in a study of breast tumors, draining lymph nodes, adjacent tissues. TCRdb re-called the multiplex PCR reads with MiXCR, one entry per CDR3 protein. The sample yields 100,000 to 150,000 distinct CDR3 sequences, around 24% seen once. Sequenced sample: axillary lymph node tissue. Receptors originate from a female donor with breast cancer. Some clones in this sample may be carry-over from other donors' samples. CDR3s include the opening cysteine and the closing phenylalanine or tryptophan. A D gene is named only where the DNA matches it firmly. Clone size appears in some rows only: once, few, many, or a class for an expanded clone.

length	V	J	D	size	DNA	CDR3
16	TRBV7-3	TRBJ2-1	TRBD2	many	TGTGCCAGCAGCCAACCGGGGACTAGCGCGTACAATGAGCAGTTCTTC	CASSQPGTSAYNEQFF
16	TRBV7-9	TRBJ2-2	.	many	TGTGCCAGCAGCTTAGCTTCGGGAGTTAGCACCGGGGAGCTGTTTTTT	CASSLASGVSTGELFF
12	TRBV5-1	TRBJ2-5	TRBD1	many	TGCGCCAGCAAGGGGGCTGGGGAGACCCAGTACTTC	CASKGAGETQYF
13	TRBV29-1	TRBJ2-5	.	many	TGCAGCGTTGGCATCGGAGGGGAGAAGACCCAGTACTTC	CSVGIGGEKTQYF
12	TRBV29-1	TRBJ1-2	.	medium-sized	TGCAGCGTCCCCTTCGGCGCCTATGGCTACACCTTC	CSVPFGAYGYTF
12	TRBV27	TRBJ2-5	.	many	TGTGCCAGCAGTTCCGGACGGGAGACCCAGTACTTC	CASSSGRETQYF
16	TRBV20-1	TRBJ2-1	.	many	TGCAGTGCTAGAGGTGGGTGGGGGGTCCTCGCCAATGAGCAGTTCTTC	CSARGGWGVLANEQFF
13	TRBV30	TRBJ2-7	TRBD1	many	TGTGCCTGGAGTCCAACAGGGGACTACGAGCAGTACTTC	CAWSPTGDYEQYF
14	TRBV7-6	TRBJ2-1	.	many	TGTGCCAGCAGCTTAGGGGGCGCACTCAATGAGCAGTTCTTC	CASSLGGALNEQFF
15	TRBV7-9	TRBJ2-5	TRBD1	many	TGTGCCAGCAGCTTAGGACAGGGGGCAAAAGAGACCCAGTACTTC	CASSLGQGAKETQYF
15	TRBV7-2	TRBJ2-2	.	many	TGTGCCAGCAGCCCCCTCGGGACAAACACCGGGGAGCTGTTTTTT	CASSPLGTNTGELFF
14	TRBV20-1	TRBJ1-4	TRBD1	many	TGCAGTGCTAGAAGATGGGACAGAGATGAAAAACTGTTTTTT	CSARRWDRDEKLFF
14	TRBV25-1	TRBJ1-2	TRBD1	.	TGTGCCAGCAGTGCGGGACAGGGAATAGGTGGCTACACCTTC	CASSAGQGIGGYTF
15	TRBV10-3	TRBJ2-5	.	many	TGTGCCATCAGTGAGACAGGAAGCCAGCAAGAGACCCAGTACTTC	CAISETGSQQETQYF
16	TRBV7-3	TRBJ2-5	TRBD2	few	TGTGCCAGCAGCTTAACCGGTAGCGGGAGGAGAGAGACCCGGTACTTC	CASSLTGSGRRETRYF
14	TRBV28	TRBJ2-7	TRBD1	few	TGTGCCAGCAGTGAAACAGGGGGGCGGTACGAGCAGTACTTC	CASSETGGRYEQYF
13	TRBV10-3	TRBJ2-1	TRBD2	many	TGTGCCATCAGTGAGGTAGCGGGAGATGGGCAGTTCTTC	CAISEVAGDGQFF
16	TRBV18	TRBJ2-1	.	.	TGTGCCAGCTCACCCCCCCGGGTAGCGGTCTACAATGAGCAGTTCTTC	CASSPPRVAVYNEQFF
14	TRBV25-1	TRBJ2-4	.	few	TGTGCCAGCAGTGAATCATCCAAAGGGAACATTCAGTACTTC	CASSESSKGNIQYF
14	TRBV6-1	TRBJ1-6	TRBD1	many	TGTGCCAGCACCCTGGACAGGGGCAATTCACCCCTCCACTTT	CASTLDRGNSPLHF
15	TRBV19	TRBJ2-6	.	.	TGTGCCAGTAGTGACGGGATCTCTGGGGCCAACATCCTGACTTTC	CASSDGISGANILTF
15	TRBV7-3	TRBJ2-1	TRBD2	many	TGTGCCAGCAGCTTAATTAGCGGGAGCTACAATGAGCAGTTCTTC	CASSLISGSYNEQFF
14	TRBV7-2	TRBJ1-5	.	many	TGTGCCAGCAGCTTCTCAGGGACAAATCAGCCCCAGCATTTT	CASSFSGTNQPQHF
15	TRBV5-1	TRBJ2-2	TRBD1	many	TGCGCCAGCAGCCTCGGACAGGGGAACACCGGGGAGCTGTTTTTT	CASSLGQGNTGELFF
17	TRBV5-1	TRBJ2-5	.	many	TGCGCCAGCAGCCCCCGCAGGGGTTCGGTCGGCCAAGAGACCCAGTACTTC	CASSPRRGSVGQETQYF
13	TRBV30	TRBJ1-2	TRBD1	many	TGTGCCTGGAACGTGGGGACAGACTATGGCTACACCTTC	CAWNVGTDYGYTF
18	TRBV5-1	TRBJ2-1	TRBD2	many	TGCGCCAGCAGCGCCGGACTAGCGGGGATGAGCTCCTACAATGAGCAGTTCTTC	CASSAGLAGMSSYNEQFF
12	TRBV2	TRBJ2-3	.	many	TGTGCCAGCGCCCTTAGTCCAGATACGCAGTATTTT	CASALSPDTQYF
14	TRBV30	TRBJ1-6	.	many	TGTGCCTGGAGTCCAGGGATCTCTAGTTCACCCCTCCACTTT	CAWSPGISSSPLHF
14	TRBV3-1	TRBJ2-7	TRBD2	many	TGTGCCAGCAGCCAATACGGGAGGTTTAGCGAGCAGTACTTC	CASSQYGRFSEQYF
13	TRBV11-2	TRBJ2-7	.	many	TGTGCCAGCAGCTTAGCGGACACCTACGAGCAGTACTTC	CASSLADTYEQYF
13	TRBV10-3	TRBJ1-6	.	many	TGTGCCATCAGGGGTGGTATCTATTCACCCCTCCACTTT	CAIRGGIYSPLHF
12	TRBV7-3	TRBJ2-1	.	many	TGTGCCAGCAGCTTAAGTGGGGATGAGCAGTTCTTC	CASSLSGDEQFF
20	TRBV5-1	TRBJ2-1	TRBD2	many	TGCGCCAGCAGCTTGGGGACTAGAGCGGGAGGAAGGTCGTTTGTCAATGAGCAGTTCTTC	CASSLGTRAGGRSFVNEQFF
14	TRBV11-2	TRBJ2-1	TRBD2	few	TGTGCCAGCAGCTTAAAGCGGGAGAGGAATGAGCAGTTCTTC	CASSLKRERNEQFF
15	TRBV18	TRBJ1-6	.	many	TGTGCCAGCTCACCACTAGGACAGAATAATTCACCCCTCCACTTT	CASSPLGQNNSPLHF
15	TRBV20-1	TRBJ2-2	.	once	TGCAGTGCCCGAAGATGGCAGGCGAACACCGGGGAGCTGTTTTTT	CSARRWQANTGELFF
14	TRBV6-5	TRBJ2-2	TRBD2	many	TGTGCTAGCACCAGCGGGACGAACACCGGGGAGCTGTTTTTT	CASTSGTNTGELFF
14	TRBV20-1	TRBJ2-7	.	.	TGCAGTGCTAGAGATCCTAGCAGCTCCTACGAGCAGTACTTC	CSARDPSSSYEQYF
13	TRBV6-1	TRBJ1-5	TRBD1	many	TGTGCCAGGAAAGACAGGGGGAATCAGCCCCAGCATTTT	CARKDRGNQPQHF
15	TRBV20-1	TRBJ1-2	.	many	TGCAGTGCTAGAGATCGGGGCAGGGAGGTCACTGGCTACACCTTC	CSARDRGREVTGYTF
13	TRBV11-2	TRBJ2-2	.	many	TGTGCCAGCAGCTTGGAGCACACCGGGGAGCTGTTTTTT	CASSLEHTGELFF
13	TRBV30	TRBJ2-2	.	.	TGTGCCTGGAGTGTATTTAACACCGGGGAGCTGTTTTTT	CAWSVFNTGELFF
14	TRBV6-4	TRBJ2-7	TRBD2	once	TGTGCCAGCAGTGACACTAGCGGGAGTTACGAGCAGTACTTC	CASSDTSGSYEQYF
14	TRBV7-8	TRBJ2-7	.	.	TGTGCCAGCAGCCCAACGGTCACACCCTTCGAGCAGTACTTC	CASSPTVTPFEQYF
16	TRBV5-5	TRBJ2-5	TRBD1	many	TGTGCCAGCAGCTTGCGGACAGGGTGGGGGGAAGAGACCCAGTACTTC	CASSLRTGWGEETQYF
13	TRBV3-1	TRBJ2-7	.	many	TGTGCCAGCAGCCAGGCCGTCTCCTACGAGCAGTACTTC	CASSQAVSYEQYF
15	TRBV7-9	TRBJ2-1	.	many	TGTGCCAGCAGCTCTAGGACAACATCCTACAATGAGCAGTTCTTC	CASSSRTTSYNEQFF
18	TRBV11-2	TRBJ2-7	TRBD2	many	TGTGCCAGCAGCTTAGATGACCTAGCGGGAGTCCCCTCCTACGAGCAGTACTTC	CASSLDDLAGVPSYEQYF
17	TRBV11-2	TRBJ2-3	.	many	TGTGCCAGCAGCTTTGGACCCGGACACGGAGACACAGATACGCAGTATTTT	CASSFGPGHGDTDTQYF
15	TRBV12-3/TRBV12-4	TRBJ2-7	TRBD2	many	TGTGCCAGCAGTTCATCTCTGAGCGGGAGCTACGAGCAGTACTTC	CASSSSLSGSYEQYF
15	TRBV7-9	TRBJ1-6	.	many	TGTGCCAGCAGCCTGATGGACACAGCTAATTCACCCCTCCACTTT	CASSLMDTANSPLHF
14	TRBV20-1	TRBJ1-6	.	many	TGCAGTGCTAGAACAGGCAGGAGGGATTCACCCCTCCACTTT	CSARTGRRDSPLHF
14	TRBV18	TRBJ2-1	TRBD2	.	TGTGCCAGCTCACCGCTGACTCGGGAGGGCTCACTGTTCTTC	CASSPLTREGSLFF
16	TRBV6-6	TRBJ2-1	TRBD2	many	TGTGCCAGCAGCTTCCCCATAGCGGGAGGGGCCAATGAGCAGTTCTTC	CASSFPIAGGANEQFF